This is a list of T cell receptor beta chains from one sample in a study of OX40 agonist ivuxolimab in advanced cancers. The protocol was immunoSEQ multiplex PCR, while the TCRdb copy is restricted to in-frame clones and leaves out a portion. The sample shows 53,000 or so clones, around 87% of them seen only once. Sequenced material: CD4+ or CD8+ T cells sorted from blood, taken in a trial of the OX40 agonist ivuxolimab. Receptors originate from an adult with an advanced solid tumor such as melanoma, head and neck, liver or kidney cancer. The CDR3 runs from the conserved cysteine through the conserved F or W. The D gene is left open where the match is weak. Some rows mark clone size as missing; the rest say once, few, many or name a class of expanded clone.

j_call: TRBJ2-3
d_call: -
v_call: TRBV5-5
clone_size: once
cdr3_nt: TGTGCCAGCAGCTTAAACGTGCACGGGGCAGATACGCAGTATTTT
cdr3_aa: CASSLNVHGADTQYF

j_call: TRBJ2-2
d_call: TRBD1
v_call: TRBV7-3
clone_size: -
cdr3_nt: TGTGCCAGCAGCTCAAACAGGGGGCGTCGCACCGGGGAGCTGTTTTTT
cdr3_aa: CASSSNRGRRTGELFF

j_call: TRBJ1-1
d_call: -
v_call: TRBV6-1
clone_size: once
cdr3_nt: TGTGCCAGCAGTGCAAGACGGCTGAACACTGAAGCTTTCTTT
cdr3_aa: CASSARRLNTEAFF

j_call: TRBJ2-7
d_call: -
v_call: TRBV6-1
clone_size: -
cdr3_nt: TGTGCCAGCTTTAGGGGTTCCTACGAGCAGTACTTC
cdr3_aa: CASFRGSYEQYF

j_call: TRBJ2-1
d_call: TRBD2
v_call: TRBV11-1
clone_size: -
cdr3_nt: TGTGCCAGCAGCCCAGGGACTAGCGGGAGTGATGAGCAGTTCTTC
cdr3_aa: CASSPGTSGSDEQFF

j_call: TRBJ2-3
d_call: TRBD2
v_call: TRBV5-1
clone_size: -
cdr3_nt: TGCGCCAGCAGCTTGGTAGCGGGAGGACCAGATACGCAGTATTTT
cdr3_aa: CASSLVAGGPDTQYF

j_call: TRBJ2-5
d_call: -
v_call: TRBV6-1
clone_size: -
cdr3_nt: TGTGCCAGCAGTGAAACACCGACAGGGGCGGGAGGACCCTCGTACCAAGAGACCCAGTACTTC
cdr3_aa: CASSETPTGAGGPSYQETQYF

j_call: TRBJ1-3
d_call: -
v_call: TRBV9
clone_size: -
cdr3_nt: TGTGCCAGCAGCGTAGATGTGGGCGCATCTGGAAACACCATATATTTT
cdr3_aa: CASSVDVGASGNTIYF

j_call: TRBJ2-7
d_call: TRBD2
v_call: TRBV7-2
clone_size: -
cdr3_nt: TGTGCCAGCAGCTTAGTATCCCTAGCGGCGACCTACGAGCAGTACTTC
cdr3_aa: CASSLVSLAATYEQYF

j_call: TRBJ1-2
d_call: -
v_call: TRBV30
clone_size: -
cdr3_nt: TGTGCCTGGAGTAGCGGGGCCCGCCAAAACTATGGCTACACCTTC
cdr3_aa: CAWSSGARQNYGYTF

j_call: TRBJ2-7
d_call: -
v_call: TRBV6-6
clone_size: -
cdr3_nt: TGTGCCAGCAGTTACGGAATAAGCGGATACGAGCAGTACTTC
cdr3_aa: CASSYGISGYEQYF

j_call: TRBJ1-2
d_call: -
v_call: TRBV7-3
clone_size: -
cdr3_nt: TGTGCCAGCAGCGCCGCGACAGTAGCTAACTATGGCTACACCTTC
cdr3_aa: CASSAATVANYGYTF

j_call: TRBJ1-5
d_call: -
v_call: TRBV19
clone_size: -
cdr3_nt: TGTGCCGTTAGTACCCAGGCGCTGGGTAGCAATCAGCCCCAGCATTTT
cdr3_aa: CAVSTQALGSNQPQHF

j_call: TRBJ2-1
d_call: -
v_call: TRBV7-9
clone_size: -
cdr3_nt: TGTGCCAGCAGCTTCTGGACAGACAATGAGCAGTTCTTC
cdr3_aa: CASSFWTDNEQFF

j_call: TRBJ1-1
d_call: -
v_call: TRBV29-1
clone_size: -
cdr3_nt: TGCAGCGCCGGGGGGCAGGGGAAGGGCACTGAAGCTTTCTTT
cdr3_aa: CSAGGQGKGTEAFF

j_call: TRBJ2-2
d_call: -
v_call: TRBV27
clone_size: -
cdr3_nt: TGTGCCAGCAGTTGGGGGGCCGCCGGGGAGCTGTTTTTT
cdr3_aa: CASSWGAAGELFF

j_call: TRBJ1-1
d_call: -
v_call: TRBV7-3
clone_size: -
cdr3_nt: TGTGCCAGCAGCCTCGAGGCCGGGATGGGCACTGAAGCTTTCTTT
cdr3_aa: CASSLEAGMGTEAFF

j_call: TRBJ1-5
d_call: -
v_call: TRBV18
clone_size: -
cdr3_nt: TGTGCCAGCTCAACCCGGGGCGAGGGGCAGCCCCAGCATTTT
cdr3_aa: CASSTRGEGQPQHF

j_call: TRBJ2-3
d_call: -
v_call: TRBV7-3
clone_size: -
cdr3_nt: TGTGCCAGCAGCTTAGACGTCGGAACAGATACGCAGTATTTT
cdr3_aa: CASSLDVGTDTQYF

j_call: TRBJ2-1
d_call: TRBD2
v_call: TRBV29-1
clone_size: few
cdr3_nt: TGCAGCGTTGCGACTAGCGGAGCTTTAGGTGAGCAGTTCTTC
cdr3_aa: CSVATSGALGEQFF